The 28 T cell receptor beta chains in this list originate from one sample, sequenced in a study of control samples from healthy donors and cancer patients. TCRdb's table, derived via immunoSEQ multiplex PCR, lists solely in-frame clones and lacks some. The data contain approximately 170,000 clones, around 89% of them singletons. Sequences were obtained from blood. All receptors derive from a woman aged 45-59 years in good health.

The CDR3 loop reads CASRKEITGSPLHF. Written as DNA, the CDR3 is TGTGCCAGCAGGAAGGAGATCACTGGGTCACCCCTCCACTTT. The V call is TRBV9, the J call TRBJ1-6; no definite D call. The germline V gene has CDR1 SGDLS and CDR2 YYNGEE. The CDR3 covers 14 residues. Between the trimmed V and J ends, which lost 5 bases and 10 bases, there was a span of 16 bases.

The chain employs TRBV7-6 and TRBJ2-5, with D hard to call. This CDR3 has 11 amino acids. Germline-derived CDR1 and CDR2 are SGHVS and FNYEAQ. The V gene lost 6 bases and the J gene lost 5 bases, with 7 bases spanning the gap. CDR3 in DNA: TGTGCCAGCAGAGGGTGGGAGACCCAGTACTTC. This gives the protein CASRGWETQYF. Together with reference TRBV7-6 and TRBJ2-5, the CDR3 gives the full variable domain: GAGVSQSPRYKVTKRGQDVALRCDPISGHVSLYWYRQALGQGPEFLTYFNYEAQQDKSGLPNDRFSAERPEGSISTLTIQRTEQRDSAMYRCASRGWETQYFGPGTRLLVL.

The chain employs TRBV9 and TRBJ1-6; 8 bases agree with TRBD1. Per germline, CDR1 SGDLS and CDR2 YYNGEE. This CDR3 contains 15 residues. J lost 8 bases, V lost 0 bases, and 4 bases had no gene match. The CDR3: CASSVGQGAYSPLHF. The DNA of the CDR3 is TGTGCCAGCAGCGTAGGGCAGGGGGCGTATTCACCCCTCCACTTT.

V and J are TRBV21-1 and TRBJ2-7. TRBV21-1 is an annotated pseudogene. The CDR3 length is 16 residues. The CDR3 protein is CASSKVPGTPWNEQYF. CDR3 sequence (DNA): TGTGCCAGCAGCAAAGTCCCCGGGACCCCGTGGAACGAGCAGTACTTC.

V usage is TRBV11-1 and J usage is TRBJ1-1, with D perhaps matching TRBD1 (6 bases). The germline V gene has CDR1 SGHAT and CDR2 FQDESV (reference sequence). V was trimmed by 4 bases and J by 5 bases, leaving 17 bases between them. The CDR3 consists of 15 residues. The CDR3: CASSSYRAAGTEAFF. Here the CDR3 DNA reads TGTGCCAGCAGCTCTTACAGGGCGGCGGGAACTGAAGCTTTCTTT.

The genes are TRBV15 and TRBJ1-4; D uncertain. Trimming stripped 5 bases from V and 8 bases from J, with 9 bases between. Germline assignment: CDR1 LNHNV and CDR2 YYDKDF (reference sequence). The CDR3 spans 12 residues. CDR3 loop: CATSRPREKLFF. In DNA, the CDR3 is TGTGCCACCAGCCGGCCCCGAGAAAAACTGTTTTTT.

The V and J genes are TRBV6-2 or TRBV6-3 and TRBJ2-4, with TRBD2 identical over 9 bases. The V gene's germline CDR1 is MNHEY and CDR2 SVGEGT. V shed 0 bases, J shed 0 bases, and the junction held 6 bases outside the gene matches. The CDR3 extends over 18 amino acids. The CDR3 DNA reads as TGTGCCAGCAGTTACTCGACTAGCGGACCGCTAGCCAAAAACATTCAGTACTTC. Translated: CASSYSTSGPLAKNIQYF.

CDR3 DNA sequence: TGTGCCAGTAGTCCCCGGGACAGCTTAAATCAGCCCCAGCATTTT. It codes for CASSPRDSLNQPQHF. V usage is TRBV19 and J usage is TRBJ1-5; TRBD1 matches 7 bases. There are 15 residues in the CDR3. Trimming at V came to 5 bases and at J to 4 bases, leaving 8 bases not matched to a gene. Germline V gives CDR1 LNHDA, CDR2 SQIVND (reference sequence).

CDR3 region: CASSVGYGYTF. The DNA for the CDR3 is TGTGCCAGCAGTGTCGGGTATGGCTACACCTTC. The chain carries TRBV2 and TRBJ1-2; D is unclear. The V end lost 4 bases, the J end lost 5 bases, and 5 bases lay between the germline ends. Germline CDR1 and CDR2: SNHLY and FYNNEI. The CDR3 consists of 11 residues.

V and J are TRBV10-3 and TRBJ1-6; D is uncertain. Germline CDR1 ENHRY, CDR2 SYGVKD. Trimming removed 11 bases at V and 9 bases at J, with 14 bases between. The CDR3 has 12 amino acids. The CDR3 is CAATDLGSPLHF. The CDR3 DNA sequence: TGTGCCGCCACAGACCTGGGTTCACCCCTCCACTTT.

This chain uses TRBV7-8 with TRBJ2-7, with 10 nucleotides matching TRBD1. Trimming at V came to 10 bases and at J to 2 bases, leaving 8 bases not matched to a gene. Looked up from germline, CDR1 is SGHVS and CDR2 is FQNEAQ. The CDR3 consists of 14 residues. The CDR3 nucleotides read TGTGCCACCGTGCCCGGGACAGGGGCCTACGAGCAGTACTTC. As protein: CATVPGTGAYEQYF.

V is TRBV7-9 and J is TRBJ2-7, with 9 bases matching TRBD2. The junction had 5 bases not matched to a gene; V was cut back by 5 bases and J by 6 bases. This CDR3 has 13 amino acids. The germline gives CDR1 SEHNR, CDR2 FQNEAQ (reference sequence). The CDR3 DNA follows: TGTGCCAGCAGCCCTGCGGGGGGGTCCGAGCAGTACTTC. Translation: CASSPAGGSEQYF.

The V and J genes are TRBV3-1 (or the pseudogene TRBV3-2) and TRBJ2-5; D gene uncertain. V was clipped by 0 bases and J by 1 base, with 9 bases between them. This CDR3 has 15 amino acids. Germline-derived CDR1 and CDR2 are LGHDT and YNNKEL (reference sequence). The CDR3 reads CASSQDVLSQETQYF. The DNA for the CDR3 is TGTGCCAGCAGCCAAGATGTCTTGTCCCAAGAGACCCAGTACTTC.

The rearrangement links TRBV6-2 or TRBV6-3 to TRBJ1-2; TRBD1 is a possible D gene (5 bases). V lost 2 bases and J lost 7, with 8 bases in between. CDR1 MNHEY and CDR2 SVGEGT come from the germline V gene. This CDR3 has 12 amino acids. In DNA, the CDR3 is TGTGCCAGCAGTTACGTTAGGGGTGGCTACACCTTC. It specifies CASSYVRGGYTF.

The chain has TRBV7-2 and TRBJ2-3; D remains ambiguous. V lost 1 base to trimming and J lost 3 bases, with 14 bases between them. The CDR3 has 16 amino acids. The germline V gene encodes CDR1 SGHTA and CDR2 FQGNSA. The CDR3 is CASSLEVAFGTDTQYF. The DNA for the CDR3 is TGTGCCAGCAGCTTAGAAGTGGCATTTGGTACAGATACGCAGTATTTT.

The J gene is TRBJ2-3, the V gene TRBV6-5, with TRBD2 identical over 8 bases. This CDR3 has 15 amino acids. Unmatched junction bases numbered 1, after V lost 2 bases and J lost 0 bases. Germline loops: CDR1 MNHEY, CDR2 SVGAGI. The CDR3 bases are TGTGCCAGCAGTTACCCTAGCGGGAGCACAGATACGCAGTATTTT. Translated: CASSYPSGSTDTQYF.

V usage is TRBV5-1 and J usage is TRBJ2-2; no definite D call. Germline lookup yields CDR1 SGHRS and CDR2 YFSETQ. V was clipped by 0 bases and J by 7 bases, with 4 bases between them. The CDR3 has 12 residues. The CDR3 reads CASSLVGGELFF. The CDR3, as DNA: TGCGCCAGCAGCTTGGTTGGCGGGGAGCTGTTTTTT.

The genes are TRBV27 and TRBJ1-1; 8 bases are shared with TRBD1. Germline loops: CDR1 MNHEY, CDR2 SMNVEV (reference sequence). V shed 3 bases and J 3 bases; nucleotides not matched to a gene: 6. The CDR3 extends over 15 amino acids. The CDR3 spells CASSFFNRGDTEAFF. For the CDR3, the DNA is TGTGCCAGCAGTTTCTTCAACAGGGGGGACACTGAAGCTTTCTTT.

The rearrangement joins TRBV6-5 to TRBJ2-7; either TRBD1 or TRBD2 may fit D (5 bases each). Per the germline V gene, CDR1 is MNHEY and CDR2 is SVGAGI. Trimming stripped 2 bases from V and 6 bases from J, with 11 bases between. This CDR3 is built from 13 residues. Here the CDR3 reads CASSYRRGPEQYF. For the CDR3, the DNA is TGTGCCAGCAGTTACCGTCGGGGCCCCGAGCAGTACTTC.

This clone was found a few times. This chain connects TRBV5-1 to TRBJ1-4; possible D gene TRBD1, 5 bases. The germline V gene has CDR1 SGHRS and CDR2 YFSETQ. The CDR3 is 15 amino acids. V was shortened by 2 bases and J by 8 bases, with 16 bases between the two germline ends. CDR3 coding DNA: TGCGCCAGCAGCTTTATTCAGGGAAGGGGCGAAAAACTGTTTTTT. It yields the protein CASSFIQGRGEKLFF.

The V call is TRBV9, the J call TRBJ1-1, with D possibly matching TRBD1 (6 bases). The germline V gene encodes CDR1 SGDLS and CDR2 YYNGEE. Between the trimmed V and J ends, which lost 2 bases and 4 bases, there was a span of 9 bases. The CDR3 runs to 13 residues. The CDR3 reads CASSVTQGTEAFF. The CDR3 region has the DNA TGTGCCAGCAGCGTGACACAGGGCACTGAAGCTTTCTTT. Looking up the rest from reference TRBV9 and TRBJ1-1 gives the full variable domain: DSGVTQTPKHLITATGQRVTLRCSPRSGDLSVYWYQQSLDQGLQFLIQYYNGEERAKGNILERFSAQQFPDLHSELNLSSLELGDSALYFCASSVTQGTEAFFGQGTRLTVV.

The V and J genes are TRBV5-1 and TRBJ1-2; possibly TRBD1 for D (5 bases). V lost 4 bases to trimming and J lost 4 bases, with 14 bases between them. CDR3 size: 14 residues. Germline V CDR1 and CDR2: SGHRS, YFSETQ. This CDR3 reads CASSPARGSYGYTF. For the CDR3, the DNA is TGCGCCAGCAGCCCGGCCCGGGGGTCCTATGGCTACACCTTC.

The chain is built from TRBV7-8 and TRBJ2-6, with D tentatively TRBD1 (5 bases). Germline V lookup: CDR1 SGHVS, CDR2 FQNEAQ. V lost 4 bases and J lost 1, with 11 bases in between. The CDR3 length is 16 residues. CDR3 bases: TGTGCCAGCAGCTACTACCAGGGTTCTGGGGCCAACGTCCTGACTTTC. This sequence encodes CASSYYQGSGANVLTF.

A word on this clone: This sample includes further DNA sequences coding for the same CDR3. The rearrangement links TRBV5-6 to TRBJ1-5, with D perhaps matching TRBD1 (6 bases). The ends were cut back, 3 bases at V and 7 bases at J, with 14 bases in the middle. Looked up from germline, CDR1 is SGHDT and CDR2 is YYEEEE. This CDR3 has 14 residues. The CDR3 nucleotides are TGTGCCAGCAGCTCCAGGGGTAGGGGGCAGCCCCAGCATTTT. Protein: CASSSRGRGQPQHF.

There are a few counts of this clone. The rearrangement joins TRBV30 to TRBJ1-5; D not certain. V was clipped by 0 bases and J by 7 bases, with 7 bases between them. Germline loops: CDR1 GTSNPN, CDR2 SVGIG (reference sequence). This CDR3 has 12 amino acids. The CDR3 region has the DNA TGTGCCTGGAGTGTACTCCCCCAGCCCCAGCATTTT. It yields the protein CAWSVLPQPQHF.

The chain has TRBV3-1 (or the pseudogene TRBV3-2) and TRBJ1-4; tentatively, D is TRBD1 (5 bases). The germline gives CDR1 LGHDT, CDR2 YNNKEL (reference sequence). This CDR3 spans 17 amino acids. Trimming stripped 5 bases from V and 5 bases from J, with 21 bases between. The CDR3 DNA follows: TGTGCCAGCAGCAAGCAGTATTTCGTCGGGGACAATGAAAAACTGTTTTTT. Its translation is CASSKQYFVGDNEKLFF.

This rearrangement joins TRBV5-5 to TRBJ1-1; TRBD1 agrees at 7 bases. Germline V gene data show CDR1 as SGHKS and CDR2 as YYEKEE (reference sequence). V was pared by 0 bases and J by 1 base, with 6 bases of the junction left unmatched. This CDR3 spans 16 amino acids. The CDR3 sequence is CASSLGQGIGNTEAFF. The CDR3 region has the DNA TGTGCCAGCAGCTTGGGACAGGGAATAGGGAACACTGAAGCTTTCTTT.

The chain employs TRBV4-3 and TRBJ1-4; possible D gene TRBD1, 6 bases. The CDR3 loop spans 14 amino acids. CDR1 and CDR2 from the germline V gene are LGHNA and YSLEER. The germline V and J ends were trimmed by 6 bases and 8 bases, with 16 bases remaining between them. The CDR3: CASSPDSGGEKLFF. CDR3 DNA sequence: TGCGCCAGCAGTCCGGACAGTGGAGGCGAAAAACTGTTTTTT.